The 31 T cell receptor beta chains below come from one sample, sequenced in a study of T cells after yellow fever vaccination. TCRdb re-derived calls from the 5' RACE reads in MiXCR, one entry per CDR3 protein. The table records roughly 500,000 distinct CDR3 sequences, roughly 21% of them present only once. Sequences were derived from PBMCs, sampled 15 days after the yellow fever booster vaccination. The receptors come from a young man who received the YFV17D yellow fever vaccine.

The rearrangement links TRBV12-3 or TRBV12-4 to TRBJ2-7; D uncertain. The CDR3 spans 11 residues. V was shortened by 5 bases and J by 5 bases, with 7 bases between the two germline ends. The CDR3 DNA is TGTGCCAGCAGTCGCGAGAACGAGCAGTACTTC. It encodes CASSRENEQYF.

This clonotype came up a few times. The V gene is TRBV10-3, the J gene TRBJ1-4, with D uncertain. Per germline, CDR1 ENHRY and CDR2 SYGVKD. The CDR3 contains 13 residues. Trimming removed 4 bases at V and 4 bases at J, with 7 bases between. In DNA form, the CDR3 reads TGTGCCATCAGTGCGGGAAGTAATGAAAAACTGTTTTTT. Translating gives CAISAGSNEKLFF.

This clonotype turned up a few times. This rearrangement joins TRBV20-1 to TRBJ2-5; either TRBD1 or TRBD2 may supply D (5 bases each). From germline, CDR1 is DFQATT and CDR2 SNEGSKA (reference sequence). This CDR3 comprises 12 residues. V was cut by 6 bases and J by 2 bases, with 10 bases left in between. CDR3 loop: CSAQGDQETQYF. DNA of the CDR3: TGCAGTGCCCAGGGAGATCAAGAGACCCAGTACTTC.

The rearrangement uses TRBV12-5 and TRBJ2-3, with D perhaps TRBD1 or TRBD2 (5 bases each). The germline V gene has CDR1 LGHNT and CDR2 FRNRAP. Trimming took 0 bases from V and 0 from J, leaving 10 bases between them. The CDR3 has 16 amino acids. The CDR3 loop reads CASGLVPGRSTDTQYF. CDR3 nucleotides: TGTGCTAGTGGTTTGGTACCGGGGCGGAGCACAGATACGCAGTATTTT.

This clonotype appeared a few times. The V and J genes are TRBV20-1 and TRBJ2-6; 9 positions agree with TRBD2. The CDR3 sequence is 17 residues long. J gave up 0 bases and V 3 bases, and 6 bases lay outside the gene matches. Germline V gene lookup returns CDR1 DFQATT and CDR2 SNEGSKA (reference sequence). The CDR3 loop is CSARGAGGHSGANVLTF. Written as DNA, the CDR3 is TGCAGTGCTAGGGGAGCGGGAGGTCACTCTGGGGCCAACGTCCTGACTTTC.

This clonotype was counted at least ten times. The chain is built from TRBV7-8 and TRBJ2-5; D not certain. This CDR3 comprises 16 residues. Trimming took off 7 bases at V and 3 bases at J, with 21 bases between the two ends. Germline V gene sequence: CDR1 SGHVS, CDR2 FQNEAQ. The CDR3 spells CASTGSRLRSEETQYF. CDR3 sequence (DNA): TGTGCCAGCACCGGTTCAAGACTTAGGTCCGAAGAGACCCAGTACTTC. The full variable domain, its missing parts supplied by reference TRBV7-8 and TRBJ2-5, is GAGVSQSPRYKVAKRGQDVALRCDPISGHVSLFWYQQALGQGPEFLTYFQNEAQLDKSGLPSDRFFAERPEGSVSTLKIQRTQQEDSAVYLCASTGSRLRSEETQYFGPGTRLLVL.

The V gene is TRBV11-2, the J gene TRBJ2-5, with a tentative D call TRBD2 (6 bases). This CDR3 comprises 16 residues. From germline, CDR1 is SGHAT and CDR2 FQNNGV. Trimming left V 0 bases short and J 2 bases short, with 13 bases between. CDR3 DNA: TGTGCCAGCAGCTTAGATCAACCTAGCGAGCAAGAGACCCAGTACTTC. Amino acids: CASSLDQPSEQETQYF.

This chain uses TRBV25-1 with TRBJ2-3; unclear D gene. CDR3 length: 13 amino acids. CDR1 is MGHDK and CDR2 is SYGVNS in the germline V gene. Trimming cost V 4 bases and J 7 bases, with 12 bases left between them. CDR3 nucleotide sequence: TGTGCCAGCAGTGGCCTCCACCCTTATACGCAGTATTTT. The encoded protein is CASSGLHPYTQYF.

This clonotype has more than one count but fewer than ten. V is TRBV7-9 and J is TRBJ1-2; D is undetermined. CDR3 length equals 13 residues. Germline V gene lookup returns CDR1 SEHNR and CDR2 FQNEAQ (reference sequence). Trimming pared 2 bases from V and 6 bases from J, leaving 10 bases between. CDR3: CASSLSLPDGYTF. CDR3 sequence (DNA): TGTGCCAGCAGCTTAAGTCTGCCGGATGGCTACACCTTC. The entire variable domain, with the rest obtained from reference TRBV7-9 and TRBJ1-2, is as follows: DTGVSQNPRHKITKRGQNVTFRCDPISEHNRLYWYRQTLGQGPEFLTYFQNEAQLEKSRLLSDRFSAERPKGSFSTLEIQRTEQGDSAMYLCASSLSLPDGYTFGSGTRLTVV.

This clonotype was counted between two and nine times. This chain joins TRBV10-3 and TRBJ2-1, with 8 positions matching TRBD1. V shed 9 bases and J 6 bases; nucleotides not matched to a gene: 7. The CDR3 sequence is 13 residues long. Looked up from germline, CDR1 is ENHRY and CDR2 is SYGVKD. CDR3 residues: CAITSGTGNEQFF. The CDR3 DNA reads TGTGCCATTACCTCCGGGACAGGCAATGAGCAGTTCTTC.

The chain uses TRBV7-2 and TRBJ2-7; 8 bases are shared with TRBD2. The ends lost 5 bases at V and 4 bases at J; junction bases unmatched: 10. This CDR3 is 15 amino acids long. Germline V lookup: CDR1 SGHTA, CDR2 FQGNSA. CDR3 in DNA: TGTGCCAGCAGCCCAAGCGGGAGAACGGGATACGAGCAGTACTTC. It specifies CASSPSGRTGYEQYF.

This sequence joins TRBV10-2 and TRBJ1-4; weak D call: TRBD1 (5 bases). The CDR3 is made up of 16 amino acids. Looked up from germline, CDR1 is WSHSY and CDR2 is SAAADI. Trimming removed 2 bases from V and 8 bases from J, with 18 bases in between. CDR3 loop: CASSEVAGTSGEKLFF. CDR3 nucleotide sequence: TGCGCCAGCAGTGAGGTTGCGGGGACCTCGGGGGAAAAACTGTTTTTT.

In its sample, this clonotype was seen a few times. The V call is TRBV20-1, the J call TRBJ2-7; 8 bases are shared with TRBD2. Germline assignment: CDR1 DFQATT and CDR2 SNEGSKA (reference sequence). The ends lost 0 bases at V and 4 bases at J; junction bases unmatched: 11. This CDR3 contains 16 residues. The CDR3 sequence is CSARDRDGREIYEQYF. CDR3 coding DNA: TGCAGTGCTAGAGATCGTGACGGGAGGGAAATATACGAGCAGTACTTC.

The chain joins TRBV27 to TRBJ2-3; tentative D call: TRBD2 (5 bases). The V gene lost 6 bases and the J gene lost 3 bases, with 19 bases spanning the gap. The CDR3 has 16 residues. CDR1 is MNHEY and CDR2 is SMNVEV in the germline V gene (reference sequence). The CDR3 bases are TGTGCCAGCAGAACCTTTTGGTACGGGGAGACAGATACGCAGTATTTT. This sequence encodes CASRTFWYGETDTQYF.

This chain joins TRBV29-1 and TRBJ2-7; 10 bases match TRBD1. The V segment lost 6 bases and the J segment 4 bases; nucleotides outside the gene matches: 9. Germline V gene lookup returns CDR1 SQVTM and CDR2 ANQGSEA. The CDR3 loop spans 14 amino acids. DNA for the CDR3: TGCAGCGTAAAAGGGACAGGGGTCAAGTACGAGCAGTACTTC. Its protein product is CSVKGTGVKYEQYF.

The chain links TRBV19 to TRBJ1-1; no clear D. The CDR3 has 12 residues. Germline CDR1 LNHDA, CDR2 SQIVND (reference sequence). Deletions cut 5 bases from V and 0 bases from J, with 4 bases between. The CDR3 DNA sequence: TGTGCCAGTAGTGCTGTGAACACTGAAGCTTTCTTT. As protein: CASSAVNTEAFF.

This clonotype was counted a few times. The rearrangement links TRBV28 to TRBJ2-3, with D possibly matching TRBD1 (6 bases). Germline V gene sequence: CDR1 MDHEN, CDR2 SYDVKM. The germline V and J ends were trimmed by 6 bases and 2 bases, with 12 bases remaining between them. The CDR3 has 14 amino acids. The CDR3 region is CASRSGHTTDTQYF. The DNA of the CDR3 is TGTGCCAGCAGATCGGGACACACCACAGATACGCAGTATTTT.

This chain links TRBV20-1 with TRBJ2-7; D remains ambiguous. This CDR3 has 12 amino acids. With 5 bases removed from V and 7 bases from J, the gap between germline ends came to 15 bases. Germline V gene data show CDR1 as DFQATT and CDR2 as SNEGSKA (reference sequence). DNA of the CDR3: TGCAGTGCTGCCAGACTGACTCTTGAGCAGTACTTC. Encoded protein: CSAARLTLEQYF.

This clonotype was counted only a few times. V is TRBV10-3 and J is TRBJ2-1, with D perhaps TRBD1 (5 bases). Trimming took off 0 bases at V and 8 bases at J, with 11 bases between the two ends. Looked up from germline, CDR1 is ENHRY and CDR2 is SYGVKD. The CDR3 loop spans 14 amino acids. The CDR3 nucleotides are TGTGCCATCAGTGAGTCGGGGCCCTGGGATGAGCAGTTCTTC. Protein: CAISESGPWDEQFF.

V is TRBV5-4 and J is TRBJ2-3, with 10 bases that match TRBD2. The trim removed 0 bases at V and 3 bases at J, leaving 7 bases unmatched. Per the germline V gene, CDR1 is SGHNT and CDR2 is YYREEE (reference sequence). The CDR3 sequence is 17 residues long. CDR3 region: CASSLEASGSGTDTQYF. DNA of the CDR3: TGTGCCAGCAGCTTGGAGGCTAGCGGGAGTGGAACAGATACGCAGTATTTT.

This clonotype has at least ten counts. The chain links TRBV5-1 to TRBJ2-7, with 11 bases aligning to TRBD2. The CDR3 consists of 18 residues. Germline V lookup: CDR1 SGHRS, CDR2 YFSETQ. The J segment lost 2 bases and the V segment lost 3 bases, leaving 13 bases of the junction unmatched. The CDR3 reads CASSSPGTSGLTTYEQYF. The CDR3 DNA follows: TGCGCCAGCAGCTCCCCCGGGACTAGCGGACTTACGACCTACGAGCAGTACTTC.

The CDR3 coding sequence is TGCAGTGCTCACCCAGGTGGCGGTGAGCAGTTCTTC. As protein: CSAHPGGGEQFF. The chain recombines TRBV20-1 with TRBJ2-1, with no clear D. Trimming stripped 5 bases from V and 9 bases from J, with 14 bases between. The CDR3 is 12 residues long. Germline CDR1 reads DFQATT; CDR2 reads SNEGSKA (reference sequence).

This clonotype occurred a few times. This chain links TRBV28 with TRBJ1-1; 9 bases match TRBD1. Germline values: CDR1 MDHEN, CDR2 SYDVKM. This CDR3 region has 17 residues. V gave up 5 bases and J gave up 0 bases; unmatched junction bases: 10. CDR3 sequence (DNA): TGTGCCAGCAGTATTCAGACAGGGGGGAGGGTGAACACTGAAGCTTTCTTT. Translating gives CASSIQTGGRVNTEAFF.

The chain couples TRBV18 to TRBJ1-2; the match to TRBD1 covers 10 bases. The CDR3 sequence is 20 residues long. Looked up from germline, CDR1 is KGHSH and CDR2 is LQKENI. V lost 1 base, J lost 3 bases, and 17 bases stayed unmatched. The CDR3: CASSPRTLSTGGFVDYGYTF. For the CDR3, the DNA is TGTGCCAGCTCACCACGTACCCTCTCGACAGGGGGCTTCGTGGACTATGGCTACACCTTC.

The rearrangement joins TRBV6-5 to TRBJ2-1, with D unresolved. The CDR3 covers 16 residues. Germline V gene data show CDR1 as MNHEY and CDR2 as SVGAGI. V was pared by 3 bases and J by 10 bases, with 22 bases between. The chain's CDR3 is CASSYVEPAAMSEQFF. CDR3 nucleotides: TGTGCCAGCAGTTATGTGGAGCCCGCGGCAATGTCGGAGCAGTTCTTC.

The chain combines TRBV27 with TRBJ2-5; D tentatively fits TRBD1 or TRBD2 (5 bases each). CDR1 MNHEY and CDR2 SMNVEV come from the germline V gene (reference sequence). This CDR3 comprises 14 residues. The V gene lost 3 bases and the J gene lost 5 bases, with 13 bases spanning the gap. The CDR3 is CASSFGAREETQYF. The CDR3 nucleotides are TGTGCCAGCAGTTTTGGGGCGAGGGAGGAGACCCAGTACTTC.

This clonotype was seen a few times. The chain is built from TRBV7-2 and TRBJ2-5; D call uncertain. This CDR3 spans 13 amino acids. Looked up from germline, CDR1 is SGHTA and CDR2 is FQGNSA. V lost 2 bases to trimming and J lost 0 bases, with 4 bases between them. The CDR3 protein is CASSLRYQETQYF. In nucleotides, the CDR3 is TGTGCCAGCAGCTTACGGTACCAAGAGACCCAGTACTTC.

This clonotype was counted a few times. This chain connects TRBV5-1 to TRBJ1-2; D may be TRBD1 (5 bases). Germline V gene sequence: CDR1 SGHRS, CDR2 YFSETQ. CDR3 length: 16 residues. Trimming removed 1 base from V and 0 bases from J, with 13 bases in between. The CDR3 region has the DNA TGCGCCAGCAGCTTGAGCGGGGACGTCTCTAACTATGGCTACACCTTC. As protein: CASSLSGDVSNYGYTF.

This clonotype was seen a few times. The chain carries TRBV5-1 and TRBJ2-1, with 15 bases identical to TRBD2. The germline V gene encodes CDR1 SGHRS and CDR2 YFSETQ. The CDR3 sequence is 17 residues long. The V and J ends lost 2 bases and 3 bases, in that order; junction bases with no gene match: 3. The CDR3 here is CASSFGLAGGRYNEQFF. The DNA of the CDR3 is TGCGCCAGCAGCTTCGGACTAGCGGGAGGGCGCTACAATGAGCAGTTCTTC.

This clonotype was observed a few times. This chain connects TRBV28 to TRBJ2-7; TRBD2 is a possible D gene (5 bases). CDR3 length equals 12 residues. V lost 3 bases to trimming and J lost 7 bases, with 10 bases between them. Germline CDR1 is MDHEN and CDR2 is SYDVKM. CDR3 in DNA: TGTGCCAGCAGTTTGGGTAGCGCAGAGCAGTACTTC. Translating gives CASSLGSAEQYF.

This clonotype showed up just a few times. This chain joins TRBV30 and TRBJ1-1, with 7 nucleotides matching TRBD1. CDR3 length equals 13 residues. Looked up from germline, CDR1 is GTSNPN and CDR2 is SVGIG (reference sequence). V lost 3 bases, J lost 4 bases, and 5 bases stayed unmatched. The CDR3 coding sequence is TGTGCCTGGAGACACGCAGGGGGCACTGAAGCTTTCTTT. Amino acid sequence: CAWRHAGGTEAFF.